This TCR beta chain was sequenced in a study of blood T cell repertoires in COVID-19. Trimming took 5 bases from V and 5 from J, leaving 13 bases between them. CDR3 length equals 13 residues. The V gene's germline CDR1 is LNHDA and CDR2 SQIVND (reference sequence). Repertoires were generated with immunoSEQ multiplex PCR, while TCRdb's copy carries only in-frame clones and drops some. The sample lists about 160,000 clones, just under 85% occurring once. This clonotype was obtained from a woman aged 80 or over with acute or convalescent COVID-19. The chain carries TRBV19 and TRBJ2-7; a possible D gene is TRBD1 (5 bases). The sequenced material came from peripheral blood. The CDR3 DNA reads as TGTGCCAGTAGTCCTCGCTCCAGGGACGAGCAGTACTTC. Its translation: CASSPRSRDEQYF. Together with reference TRBV19 and TRBJ2-7, the CDR3 gives the full variable domain: DGGITQSPKYLFRKEGQNVTLSCEQNLNHDAMYWYRQDPGQGLRLIYYSQIVNDFQKGDIAEGYSVSREKKESFPLTVTSAQKNPTAFYLCASSPRSRDEQYFGPGTRLTVT.